A selection of T cell receptor beta chains follows, all from one sample in a study of cytomegalovirus exposure and HLA in healthy donors. Data came from immunoSEQ multiplex PCR; TCRdb stores just in-frame clones and leaves some out. The data contain more than 150,000 clones, over 70% of them singletons. Specimen: PBMCs. Receptors originate from a woman aged 50 to 60 in good health and CMV-seropositive. The conserved cysteine and the conserved F or W are not part of the CDR3 here. Fields, in order: J gene, V gene, clone size, CDR3 protein. A clone size is listed for some rows: how often the clone was seen (once, few, many), or a class if it is expanded.

j_call: TRBJ1-5; v_call: TRBV7-2; clone_size: NA; cdr3_aa: ASSIRGGEHQPQH
j_call: TRBJ2-3; v_call: TRBV12-5; clone_size: NA; cdr3_aa: ASVLDRPTDTQY
j_call: TRBJ2-3; v_call: TRBV15; clone_size: NA; cdr3_aa: ATSREPLAGAGVGTDTQY
j_call: TRBJ2-1; v_call: TRBV5-4; clone_size: few; cdr3_aa: ASSSYLSGGYNEQF
j_call: TRBJ2-7; v_call: TRBV10-3; clone_size: few; cdr3_aa: AISEGRAGYEQY
j_call: TRBJ1-2; v_call: TRBV7-9; clone_size: few; cdr3_aa: ASSLPTGGTYGYT
j_call: TRBJ2-1; v_call: TRBV30; clone_size: NA; cdr3_aa: AWKSLAGEWNEQF
j_call: TRBJ1-5; v_call: TRBV28; clone_size: few; cdr3_aa: ASSLFGVNQPQH
j_call: TRBJ2-1; v_call: TRBV11-2; clone_size: once; cdr3_aa: ASSFRPGKVGNEQF
j_call: TRBJ1-6; v_call: TRBV27; clone_size: NA; cdr3_aa: ASSLQGYNSPLH
j_call: TRBJ2-1; v_call: TRBV11-3; clone_size: NA; cdr3_aa: ASSLARVTEQF
j_call: TRBJ2-3; v_call: TRBV7-2; clone_size: NA; cdr3_aa: ASSLFGERLKTDTQY
j_call: TRBJ1-2; v_call: TRBV9; clone_size: once; cdr3_aa: ASSGGGDRAAGYT
j_call: TRBJ1-5; v_call: TRBV18; clone_size: NA; cdr3_aa: ASSPLEGGGQPQH
j_call: TRBJ1-2; v_call: TRBV7-2; clone_size: NA; cdr3_aa: ASSLEGTGIWGYT
j_call: TRBJ2-1; v_call: TRBV15; clone_size: NA; cdr3_aa: ATSRDRLAGEVEQF
j_call: TRBJ1-4; v_call: TRBV11-2; clone_size: NA; cdr3_aa: ASSLTDRGRKGEKLF
j_call: TRBJ2-5; v_call: TRBV30; clone_size: NA; cdr3_aa: AWSPREANGETQY
j_call: TRBJ2-7; v_call: TRBV11-2; clone_size: NA; cdr3_aa: ASRSPGGRPPSGEQY
j_call: TRBJ2-5; v_call: TRBV29-1; clone_size: NA; cdr3_aa: SVEFSGTGAETQY
j_call: TRBJ2-7; v_call: TRBV19; clone_size: NA; cdr3_aa: ASSSSDRPSYEQY
j_call: TRBJ1-2; v_call: TRBV19; clone_size: NA; cdr3_aa: ASSMPGQLGYGYT
j_call: TRBJ2-5; v_call: TRBV7-2; clone_size: few; cdr3_aa: ASSPLGEETQY
j_call: TRBJ1-2; v_call: TRBV6-4; clone_size: NA; cdr3_aa: ASRPDSIGYGYT
j_call: TRBJ1-6; v_call: TRBV30; clone_size: NA; cdr3_aa: AWKRGGSSYNSPLH
j_call: TRBJ1-1; v_call: TRBV19; clone_size: NA; cdr3_aa: ASYRGGDTEAF
j_call: TRBJ1-4; v_call: TRBV5-4; clone_size: NA; cdr3_aa: ASSSGQTEKLF
j_call: TRBJ2-3; v_call: TRBV14; clone_size: NA; cdr3_aa: ASSQRARGLSTDTQY
j_call: TRBJ1-4; v_call: TRBV18; clone_size: NA; cdr3_aa: ASSPWDNNEKLF
j_call: TRBJ1-5; v_call: TRBV5-1; clone_size: NA; cdr3_aa: ARTPQQGINQPQH
j_call: TRBJ1-6; v_call: TRBV15; clone_size: NA; cdr3_aa: ATSRERRSPLH
j_call: TRBJ1-5; v_call: TRBV28; clone_size: NA; cdr3_aa: ASSTGGPQH
j_call: TRBJ1-4; v_call: TRBV19; clone_size: once; cdr3_aa: ASSIPRGGGEKLF
j_call: TRBJ1-1; v_call: TRBV18; clone_size: NA; cdr3_aa: ASSYHPPQANTEAF
j_call: TRBJ1-6; v_call: TRBV19; clone_size: NA; cdr3_aa: ATNRGERSPLH
j_call: TRBJ2-1; v_call: TRBV7-3; clone_size: NA; cdr3_aa: ASSLGGLAGLNEQF
j_call: TRBJ2-3; v_call: TRBV9; clone_size: NA; cdr3_aa: ASSARAGLAYTDTQY
j_call: TRBJ2-7; v_call: TRBV18; clone_size: NA; cdr3_aa: ASSPSGLSSYEQY
j_call: TRBJ1-2; v_call: TRBV9; clone_size: NA; cdr3_aa: ASSPRTGVVYGYT
j_call: TRBJ2-5; v_call: TRBV30; clone_size: few; cdr3_aa: AWSGLTAQETQY
j_call: TRBJ2-2; v_call: TRBV7-9; clone_size: NA; cdr3_aa: ASSGQGGTGELF
j_call: TRBJ1-1; v_call: TRBV2; clone_size: NA; cdr3_aa: ASSTTRDRDTEAF
j_call: TRBJ2-5; v_call: TRBV7-2; clone_size: NA; cdr3_aa: ASSSLRAGVQETQY
j_call: TRBJ2-1; v_call: TRBV9; clone_size: NA; cdr3_aa: ASSVGTNNEQF
j_call: TRBJ1-5; v_call: TRBV5-1; clone_size: once; cdr3_aa: ASSLDRERPQH
j_call: TRBJ2-3; v_call: TRBV12-5; clone_size: NA; cdr3_aa: ASGLSAVTDTQY
j_call: TRBJ2-3; v_call: TRBV7-7; clone_size: NA; cdr3_aa: ASSPNGLPTDTQY